This TCR beta chain derives from a study of T-cell reconstitution after alpha-beta-depleted transplantation in children. Trimming stripped 2 bases from V and 1 base from J, with 14 bases between. Germline CDR1 and CDR2: DFQATT and SNEGSKA (reference sequence). The CDR3 contains 15 residues. This clonotype appeared many times. A TCRbeta library incorporating unique molecular identifiers was prepared. TCRdb called the PCR reads again in MiXCR, with one record for every CDR3 protein. The sample consists of roughly 120,000 distinct CDR3 sequences, 10% of them appearing once. Here the sequenced sample was PBMCs from the stem cell graft donor, taken from the stem cell graft. The rearrangement joins TRBV20-1 to TRBJ2-5, with D unresolved. The sequence was collected from a human donor who donated a stem cell graft to a child with acute lymphoblastic leukemia. CDR3 region: CSARPQEWAQETQYF. Written as DNA, the CDR3 is TGCAGTGCTAGACCCCAGGAATGGGCCCAAGAGACCCAGTACTTC.